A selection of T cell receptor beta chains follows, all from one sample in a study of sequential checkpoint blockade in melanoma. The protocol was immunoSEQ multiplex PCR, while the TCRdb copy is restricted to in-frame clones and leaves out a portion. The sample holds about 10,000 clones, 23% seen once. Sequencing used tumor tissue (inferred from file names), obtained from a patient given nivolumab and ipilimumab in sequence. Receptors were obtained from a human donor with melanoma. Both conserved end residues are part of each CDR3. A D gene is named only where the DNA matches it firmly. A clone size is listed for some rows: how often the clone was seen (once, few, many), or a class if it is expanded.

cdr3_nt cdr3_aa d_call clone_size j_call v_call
TGTGCCAGCAGCTTGGGCGGACTAGCGGGGGCCCTAACAGATACGCAGTATTTT CASSLGGLAGALTDTQYF TRBD2 NA TRBJ2-3 TRBV11-3
TGTGCCAGCAGGGCGACCACAGGGGGGGCTTCACCCCTCCACTTT CASRATTGGASPLHF TRBD1 medium-sized TRBJ1-6 TRBV28
TGTGCCAGCAGCTTAGAAGGGGGGGCGCTTAATGGCTACACCTTC CASSLEGGALNGYTF NA large TRBJ1-2 TRBV11-3
TGTGCCAGCAGTTTATGGGCCAGACAAAACACCGGGGAGCTGTTTTTT CASSLWARQNTGELFF NA NA TRBJ2-2 TRBV28
TGCGCCAGCAGCAAATTGGACGGCCAAGAGACCCAGTACTTC CASSKLDGQETQYF NA NA TRBJ2-5 TRBV5-1
TGTGCCAGCTCACCCACGGACAGGGGAGTACCCAATGAGCAGTTCTTC CASSPTDRGVPNEQFF TRBD1 NA TRBJ2-1 TRBV18
TGTGCCAGTAGTATTTACGATTCCTCCTACAATGAGCAGTTCTTC CASSIYDSSYNEQFF NA NA TRBJ2-1 TRBV19
TGTGCCACGGCCCAGTCAGCTAGCACAGATACGCAGTATTTT CATAQSASTDTQYF NA many TRBJ2-3 TRBV12-5
TGTGCTAGCAGCTTAGACAACACCGGGGAGCTGTTTTTT CASSLDNTGELFF NA NA TRBJ2-2 TRBV7-1
TGTGCCAGTAGTCCCTTCCCCCGGGACCTCCATGAGCAGTTCTTC CASSPFPRDLHEQFF NA NA TRBJ2-1 TRBV19
TGTGCCAGCAGACCACCCCTAGCGGGACAAGAGACCCAGTACTTC CASRPPLAGQETQYF TRBD2 NA TRBJ2-5 TRBV6-8
TGCGCCAGCAGCTTGAGGCTAGCGGGCAGCACAGATACGCAGTATTTT CASSLRLAGSTDTQYF TRBD2 NA TRBJ2-3 TRBV5-1
TGCGCCAGCAGCTGGGGGCATAGCTCCTATAATTCACCCCTCCACTTT CASSWGHSSYNSPLHF NA NA TRBJ1-6 TRBV5-1
TGTGCCAGCAGTTACTCGACCCACAGTCAAACGAAAAACATTCAGTACTTC CASSYSTHSQTKNIQYF NA few TRBJ2-4 TRBV6-8
TGTGCCAGCAGTGTCGGACCGACCGGGGAGCTGTTTTTT CASSVGPTGELFF NA few TRBJ2-2 TRBV7-4